The 24 T cell receptor beta chains presented below share a single source sample, sequenced in a study of Ad26.COV2.S vaccination and SARS-CoV-2 variants. Treatment denoted: roughly 19 received Ad26.COV2.S at low or high dose, single or two shots; roughly five received placebo; per-sample allocation not given. Day 63 after the first injection of vaccine or placebo was the sampling time. The protocol was immunoSEQ multiplex PCR, while the TCRdb copy is restricted to in-frame clones and leaves out a portion. This repertoire shows around 300,000 clones, 88% found once; its top ten account for around 6.1%. Sequenced material: peripheral blood, taken in a trial of Ad26.COV2.S vaccine versus placebo. Source of these receptors: a person aged 18-65 years who received the Ad26.COV2.S COVID-19 vaccine or a placebo.

There are a few counts of this clone. The gene calls are TRBV14 and TRBJ1-3; a weak D match, TRBD1 (5 bases). The CDR3 contains 16 residues. Per germline, CDR1 SGHDN and CDR2 FVKESK. V was cut by 3 bases and J by 5 bases, with 17 bases left in between. The CDR3 spells CASSHKDDSFRNTIYF. CDR3 sequence (DNA): TGTGCCAGCAGCCATAAAGACGACAGTTTCCGAAACACCATATATTTT.

The chain combines TRBV28 with TRBJ2-7; 8 bases line up with TRBD1. Germline CDR1 reads MDHEN; CDR2 reads SYDVKM. CDR3 length: 18 amino acids. V dropped 2 bases and J dropped 6; count of bases not matched to a gene: 18. CDR3 sequence: CASSLGILVGQGSSEQYF. DNA of the CDR3: TGTGCCAGCAGTTTAGGGATCCTGGTCGGACAGGGATCGTCCGAGCAGTACTTC. Using reference TRBV28 and TRBJ2-7 for the parts outside the CDR3, the full variable domain is DVKVTQSSRYLVKRTGEKVFLECVQDMDHENMFWYRQDPGLGLRLIYFSYDVKMKEKGDIPEGYSVSREKKERFSLILESASTNQTSMYLCASSLGILVGQGSSEQYFGPGTRLTVT.

In this sample, this clone turned up once. V gene TRBV6-5 combines with J gene TRBJ2-3; D gene uncertain. Germline V CDR1 and CDR2: MNHEY, SVGAGI. Trimming pared 4 bases from V and 6 bases from J, leaving 8 bases between. The CDR3 is 12 residues long. The CDR3 reads CASSSTTDTQYF. DNA for the CDR3: TGTGCCAGCAGTTCCACTACCGATACGCAGTATTTT.

The V gene is TRBV7-3, the J gene TRBJ1-6; no clear D. This CDR3 has 13 amino acids. Germline CDR1 is SGHTA and CDR2 is FQGTGA. Deletions cut 1 base from V and 10 bases from J, with 8 bases between. CDR3 bases: TGTGCCAGCAGCTTAAATCCGGGGTCACCCCTCCACTTT. It is translated as CASSLNPGSPLHF.

This chain joins TRBV27 and TRBJ2-3; TRBD2 might be the D (7 bases). The CDR3 runs 14 residues. V was trimmed by 8 bases and J by 2 bases, leaving 14 bases between them. Germline V gene sequence: CDR1 MNHEY, CDR2 SMNVEV (reference sequence). This CDR3 reads CASARGGTTDTQYF. CDR3 coding DNA: TGTGCCAGCGCGAGGGGGGGGACCACAGATACGCAGTATTTT.

The chain couples TRBV19 to TRBJ1-2; TRBD1 is a possible D gene (6 bases). CDR3 size: 15 residues. V shed 3 bases and J shed 7 bases, with 18 bases lying between them. Looked up from germline, CDR1 is LNHDA and CDR2 is SQIVND (reference sequence). The CDR3 nucleotides read TGTGCCAGTAGTATTGGGAAGGCAGGGGATGGTGGCTACACCTTC. Translation: CASSIGKAGDGGYTF.

The chain couples TRBV7-3 to TRBJ2-2, with 7 bases identical to TRBD2. Germline loops: CDR1 SGHTA, CDR2 FQGTGA. CDR3 length: 16 residues. Germline trimming cut 6 bases from V and 1 base from J; bases unmatched to any gene: 8. The CDR3 spells CASRTNSGVNTGELFF. The CDR3 coding sequence is TGTGCCAGCAGAACGAACAGCGGGGTGAACACCGGGGAGCTGTTTTTT.

The rearrangement joins TRBV5-4 to TRBJ1-6; 7 bases align to TRBD1. This CDR3 is 16 amino acids long. In germline, CDR1 is SGHNT, CDR2 YYREEE (reference sequence). V gave up 4 bases and J gave up 1 base; unmatched junction bases: 5. The CDR3 loop reads CASSLNRGSYNSPLHF. CDR3 DNA sequence: TGTGCCAGCAGCCTGAACAGGGGATCCTATAATTCACCCCTCCACTTT.

This chain links TRBV7-9 with TRBJ2-2, with a tentative D call TRBD1 (6 bases). Germline CDR1 reads SEHNR; CDR2 reads FQNEAQ (reference sequence). The CDR3 is 15 residues long. V was shortened by 4 bases and J by 3 bases, with 12 bases between the two germline ends. CDR3 nucleotides: TGTGCCAGCAGCTCCGGACAGAAATACACCGGGGAGCTGTTTTTT. Translation gives CASSSGQKYTGELFF.

The V call is TRBV28, the J call TRBJ1-5; D gene uncertain. Germline CDR1 MDHEN, CDR2 SYDVKM. Between the trimmed V and J ends, which lost 3 bases and 0 bases, there was a span of 15 bases. The CDR3 is made up of 17 amino acids. The CDR3 sequence is CASSLYGRKDSNQPQHF. The CDR3 DNA reads TGTGCCAGCAGTTTGTATGGGAGGAAGGATAGCAATCAGCCCCAGCATTTT.

The chain links TRBV6-5 to TRBJ1-1, with no clear D. The CDR3 runs to 13 residues. Deletions cut 0 bases from V and 0 bases from J, with 2 bases between. Germline CDR1 reads MNHEY; CDR2 reads SVGAGI. In DNA form, the CDR3 reads TGTGCCAGCAGTTACTCGCTGAACACTGAAGCTTTCTTT. Residues: CASSYSLNTEAFF.

The chain carries TRBV27 and TRBJ2-7; TRBD2 is a possible D gene (6 bases). The CDR3 runs to 14 residues. CDR1 and CDR2 from the germline V gene are MNHEY and SMNVEV (reference sequence). V lost 1 base, J lost 6 bases, and 13 bases lay in between. CDR3 nucleotide sequence: TGTGCCAGCAGTTTATTTACGGGAGCGGGCGAGCAGTACTTC. It is translated as CASSLFTGAGEQYF.

This clone was recorded once. The chain has TRBV5-4 and TRBJ2-1, with 10 bases lining up with TRBD1. J was trimmed by 7 bases and V by 4 bases; bases with no gene match: 11. This CDR3 has 16 residues. Germline lookup yields CDR1 SGHNT and CDR2 YYREEE (reference sequence). DNA of the CDR3: TGTGCCAGCAGCCGGGGACAGGGGACCGCCGGTAATGAGCAGTTCTTC. Translation: CASSRGQGTAGNEQFF.

V and J are TRBV3-1 (or the pseudogene TRBV3-2) and TRBJ2-3; D is uncertain. The CDR3 spans 15 residues. Trimming shortened V by 0 bases and J by 2 bases, and 9 bases separated the two germline ends. From germline, CDR1 is LGHDT and CDR2 YNNKEL (reference sequence). This CDR3 reads CASSQDSLVTDTQYF. CDR3 nucleotides: TGTGCCAGCAGCCAAGATTCGCTAGTCACAGATACGCAGTATTTT.

The genes are TRBV11-1 and TRBJ1-1; D not certain. Trimming cost V 5 bases and J 1 base, with 14 bases left between them. Looked up from germline, CDR1 is SGHAT and CDR2 is FQDESV (reference sequence). This CDR3 has 15 amino acids. The CDR3 protein is CASSLHRRANTEAFF. The CDR3 region has the DNA TGTGCCAGCAGCCTCCATAGACGGGCGAACACTGAAGCTTTCTTT.

The V and J genes are TRBV9 and TRBJ2-1; 14 nucleotides align to TRBD2. With V trimmed by 2 bases and J by 11 bases, 6 bases remained unmatched. The germline gives CDR1 SGDLS, CDR2 YYNGEE. The length of the CDR3 is 15 residues. The CDR3 here is CASSVDGTSGSKQFF. As DNA, the CDR3 is TGTGCCAGCAGCGTGGACGGGACTAGCGGGAGTAAGCAGTTCTTC.

This chain connects TRBV18 to TRBJ1-1; D is uncertain. Trimming cost V 8 bases and J 4 bases, with 20 bases left between them. The V gene's germline CDR1 is KGHSH and CDR2 LQKENI. CDR3 length equals 15 residues. This CDR3 is CASRAAGSTGTEAFF. Here the CDR3 DNA reads TGTGCCAGCCGCGCTGCAGGATCGACCGGCACTGAAGCTTTCTTT.

The chain links TRBV19 to TRBJ2-3; D is ambiguous. The germline V gene encodes CDR1 LNHDA and CDR2 SQIVND (reference sequence). The CDR3 runs 13 residues. Between the trimmed V and J ends, which lost 8 bases and 1 base, there was a span of 10 bases. DNA of the CDR3: TGTGCCAGTCAAGCGCAGGGCACAGATACGCAGTATTTT. The encoded protein is CASQAQGTDTQYF. Looking up the rest from reference TRBV19 and TRBJ2-3 gives the full variable domain: DGGITQSPKYLFRKEGQNVTLSCEQNLNHDAMYWYRQDPGQGLRLIYYSQIVNDFQKGDIAEGYSVSREKKESFPLTVTSAQKNPTAFYLCASQAQGTDTQYFGPGTRLTVL.

This chain connects TRBV2 to TRBJ1-1; D gene uncertain. The CDR3 extends over 11 amino acids. Germline lookup yields CDR1 SNHLY and CDR2 FYNNEI. V lost 1 base, J lost 7 bases, and 4 bases lay in between. The CDR3 bases are TGTGCCAGCAGTGAAGTCATTGAAGCTTTCTTT. Protein product: CASSEVIEAFF. The complete variable domain, with remaining parts taken from reference TRBV2 and TRBJ1-1, reads EPEVTQTPSHQVTQMGQEVILRCVPISNHLYFYWYRQILGQKVEFLVSFYNNEISEKSEIFDDQFSVERPDGSNFTLKIRSTKLEDSAMYFCASSEVIEAFFGQGTRLTVV.

This chain links TRBV6-5 with TRBJ1-2, with 7 bases that match TRBD1. CDR1 is MNHEY and CDR2 is SVGAGI in the germline V gene. The trim removed 6 bases at V and 4 bases at J, leaving 8 bases unmatched. The CDR3 contains 14 residues. The CDR3 loop is CASSLQGFGYGYTF. In nucleotides, the CDR3 is TGTGCCAGCAGCCTACAGGGGTTCGGCTATGGCTACACCTTC.

CDR3 coding DNA: TGTGCCAGCAGCTTAATCCCTAGGCCCAGCGGGGAAGAGACCCAGTACTTC. It yields the protein CASSLIPRPSGEETQYF. The rearrangement uses TRBV7-3 and TRBJ2-5; 7 bases match TRBD2. This CDR3 has 17 residues. V lost 1 base and J lost 3; bases outside the gene matches: 11. CDR1 is SGHTA, CDR2 FQGTGA, per germline. Combining the CDR3 with reference TRBV7-3 and TRBJ2-5 gives the whole variable domain GAGVSQTPSNKVTEKGKYVELRCDPISGHTALYWYRQSLGQGPEFLIYFQGTGAADDSGLPNDRFFAVRPEGSVSTLKIQRTERGDSAVYLCASSLIPRPSGEETQYFGPGTRLLVL.

This clone was counted a few times. This chain links TRBV3-1 (or the pseudogene TRBV3-2) with TRBJ1-1; no clear D. The CDR3 spans 13 residues. V gave up 2 bases and J gave up 1 base, with 5 bases separating them. Per germline, CDR1 LGHDT and CDR2 YNNKEL (reference sequence). The CDR3 region has the DNA TGTGCCAGCAGCCAAACTGCGAACACTGAAGCTTTCTTT. Translating gives CASSQTANTEAFF.

The chain links TRBV5-5 to TRBJ2-1; no definite D call. CDR3 length equals 12 residues. The V end was cut by 1 base, the J end by 8 bases, with 7 bases between. CDR1 is SGHKS and CDR2 is YYEKEE in the germline V gene (reference sequence). The CDR3 region is CASSLSEYEQFF. CDR3 bases: TGTGCCAGCAGCTTGAGTGAGTATGAGCAGTTCTTC.

The V gene is TRBV5-8, the J gene TRBJ2-2, with 7 bases matching TRBD1. The ends lost 1 base at V and 16 bases at J; junction bases unmatched: 10. Germline values: CDR1 SGHTS, CDR2 YDEGEE. This CDR3 comprises 13 residues. The chain's CDR3 is CASSLMGTGDQFF. Here the CDR3 DNA reads TGTGCCAGCAGCTTGATGGGCACAGGGGATCAGTTTTTT.